Below are 4 T cell receptor beta chains sequenced from a single sample in a study of identical twins (dated by TCRdb to the mid-2010s). The library was obtained by 5' RACE. Sequencing used an Illumina HiSeq 2000. The public sequencing data were trimmed at Q25 with fastp and processed into clonotypes with MiXCR by TCRdb, which kept only in-frame beta chains. Each CDR3 protein gets just one entry, which takes the most common genes and DNA from the rows behind it. For this sample the table gives roughly 230,000 distinct CDR3 sequences, of which about 8.3% were detected only once. The top ten hold less than 4% of the sample. This same sample was also part of a study on yellow fever vaccine responses in identical twins.

The specimen sequenced was CD8+ T cells sorted from blood. Receptors were obtained from a woman between 18 and 30 years old in good health.

The chain couples TRBV5-5 to TRBJ1-2, with 7 bases lining up with TRBD1. Germline V gene sequence: CDR1 SGHKS, CDR2 YYEKEE (reference sequence). J was trimmed by 5 bases and V by 2 bases; bases with no gene match: 12. The length of the CDR3 is 16 residues. CDR3 nucleotide sequence: TGTGCCAGCAGCTTCAAATCCAGGGACAGAGTTTATGGCTACACCTTC. It encodes CASSFKSRDRVYGYTF.

This clonotype has a handful of counts. The chain links TRBV27 to TRBJ2-3, with 8 nucleotides matching TRBD2. Trimming removed 1 base from V and 4 bases from J; junction bases left unmatched: 7. Germline V gene sequence: CDR1 MNHEY, CDR2 SMNVEV (reference sequence). The CDR3 spans 16 residues. The DNA for the CDR3 is TGTGCCAGCAGTTTATTTCGGTCTAGCGGGCCAGATACGCAGTATTTT. This translates into CASSLFRSSGPDTQYF.

The V and J genes are TRBV6-5 and TRBJ2-3; D gene ambiguous. The CDR3 loop spans 15 amino acids. Germline V lookup: CDR1 MNHEY, CDR2 SVGAGI. Between the trimmed V and J ends, which lost 1 base and 1 base, there was a span of 9 bases. The CDR3 sequence is CASSYFVGGTDTQYF. The CDR3, as DNA: TGTGCCAGCAGTTACTTTGTTGGGGGCACAGATACGCAGTATTTT.

In its sample, this clonotype was seen a few times. CDR3 DNA sequence: TGCGCCAGCAGCCCAGGGACTAGCGAGAACACCGGGGAGCTGTTTTTT. Protein sequence: CASSPGTSENTGELFF. The V and J genes are TRBV4-3 and TRBJ2-2, with 10 bases fitting TRBD2. This CDR3 has 16 residues. Germline loops: CDR1 LGHNA, CDR2 YSLEER. The junction had 3 bases not matched to a gene; V was cut back by 4 bases and J by 1 base.